This T cell receptor beta chain originates from a study of OX40 agonist ivuxolimab in advanced cancers. General notes on the study: The costimulatory receptor OX40 (CD134) was targeted by ivuxolimab, a fully human IgG2 agonistic monoclonal antibody. Intravenous ivuxolimab was administered to patients every 2 weeks at six dose levels: 0.01, 0.1, 0.3, 1.5, 3 and 10 mg/kg. Of the roughly 52 patients in dose escalation, 19 had hepatocellular carcinoma, about 15 had melanoma, 9 had renal cell carcinoma and 9 had head and neck cancer. In the dose-escalation cohort, more than 80% of patients were male, and the mean age was around 60 years with a range of about 20 to 80. Patients were allowed to have had prior anti-PD-1, anti-PD-L1 or anti-CTLA-4 therapy, and 30% to 50% of the dose-escalation patients had previously received checkpoint inhibitors. Partial responses occurred in three dose-escalation patients: two with cutaneous melanoma and one with hepatocellular carcinoma. Peripheral TCRbeta sequencing was intended to test whether TCR sequence diversity was altered and clonal T-cell expansion was caused by ivuxolimab. The paper covers the monotherapy dose-escalation part of the phase I ivuxolimab trial, which included N of about 56 patients. What the work shows at the level of the full study, not this receptor alone: At doses of 0.1 to 3.0 mg/kg, clonal expansion of both CD4+ and CD8+ T cells in blood was seen between baseline and week 6. In partial responders in the 0.1-3.0 mg/kg groups, normalized peripheral clonal expansion was found to be among the lowest, especially among CD8+ T cells. Low levels of normalized T-cell clonal expansion were also seen in some patients who did not respond. After ivuxolimab, more expanded clones were found on average in CD8+ T cells than in CD4+ T cells. The antigen specificity of the clonally expanded peripheral T cells was not determined.

For sequencing of the TCRbeta CDR3 region, genomic DNA was extracted from the sorted cells. TCRbeta CDR3 regions were sequenced using the immunoSEQ Assay. The table was pulled from immuneACCESS by TCRdb, which kept in-frame rearrangements only. Such tables lose some clones; where checked, under half of the loss comes from unresolved V genes, and the rest has no known cause. The sample data list about 82,000 clones, and roughly 89% of these were observed just once. The top ten clones comprise about 0.6% of the sample. The trial excluded patients who had a history of autoimmune disease or who were on systemic immunosuppression. Peripheral blood for TCR sequencing was collected from all dose cohorts at baseline, on cycle 4 day 1, and on cycle 7 day 1. Samples came from an open-label, multicenter, first-in-human phase I dose-escalation trial of ivuxolimab. The trial enrolled adults with locally advanced or metastatic head and neck squamous cell, hepatocellular, melanoma or renal cell carcinoma. CD4+ and CD8+ T cells were sorted separately from peripheral blood before TCR sequencing.

With respect to this clone: Its target antigen remains unknown. One base away there is no much larger clone; base qualities are not given.

From the cysteine up to the phenylalanine, the CDR3 has a length of 15 residues. The DNA shown is the 45-base CDR3, in frame from base 1. CDR1 and CDR2, looked up from the germline V gene (reference sequence), are SGHKS and YYEKEE. The germline ends are 16 bases apart after V is trimmed by 4 bases and J by 5 bases. Source: CD4+ or CD8+ T cells sorted from blood, taken in a trial of the OX40 agonist ivuxolimab. The receptor was derived from an adult with an advanced solid tumor such as melanoma, head and neck, liver or kidney cancer. The rearrangement combines TRBV5-5 with TRBJ1-5; the D gene is possibly TRBD1, with 5 bases matching. CDR3 loop: CASSRGGTTDQPQHF. Read as DNA, the sequence is TGTGCCAGCAGCCGAGGCGGGACCACAGATCAGCCCCAGCATTTT.